This TCR beta chain was documented in a study of T cells after yellow fever vaccination. Study-wide findings and caveats: Overall, a small share of clonotypes was seen in both CD4 and CD8 compartments. Detected again after the booster were most primary-vaccination clones, at approximately 96% CD4 and about 90% CD8.

The J segment lost 5 bases and the V segment lost 4 bases, leaving 7 bases of the junction unmatched. The V gene's germline CDR1 is SGHDN and CDR2 FVKESK. The CDR3 has 15 amino acids. 5'RACE template switching generated TCR cDNA, adding a universal primer site and UMIs. TCRdb reprocessed the 5' RACE reads via MiXCR and lists one record per CDR3 protein. The sample has 500,000 to 650,000 distinct CDR3 sequences, approximately 13% seen once; the top ten hold about 15%. This clonotype was seen only a few times. Its antigen is still unknown. The sequence was obtained from a man aged 25 to 40 who received the YFV17D yellow fever vaccine. The sequencing used PBMCs, collected on the day of the yellow fever booster vaccination. The chain joins TRBV14 to TRBJ1-1, with 10 bases that match TRBD1. CDR3 residues: CASSRPGQGRTEAFF. The CDR3 DNA reads TGTGCCAGCAGCCGCCCGGGACAGGGGAGGACTGAAGCTTTCTTT.